A selection of T cell receptor beta chains follows, all from one sample in a study of T-cell memory formation after mild COVID-19. One entry per CDR3 protein results from TCRdb running MiXCR on the 5' RACE reads. The sample holds around 300,000 distinct CDR3 sequences; approximately 14% are singletons and the top ten take 22%. What was sequenced was PBMCs or a T cell subset sorted from them (not recorded which). These receptors were taken from a man between 18 and 29 years old who had mild COVID-19 (a few samples of this study predate the infection). Cell type and time point are not known. CDR3s include the opening cysteine and the closing phenylalanine or tryptophan. Each record gives: J gene, V gene, CDR3 protein.

j_call: TRBJ1-5; v_call: TRBV18; cdr3_aa: CASSSGVYSNQPQHF
j_call: TRBJ1-4; v_call: TRBV7-6; cdr3_aa: CASSLATGGINEKLFF
j_call: TRBJ2-7; v_call: TRBV7-8; cdr3_aa: CASSSTQGYEQYF
j_call: TRBJ1-1; v_call: TRBV5-1; cdr3_aa: CASGGQANTEAFF
j_call: TRBJ2-7; v_call: TRBV12-3/TRBV12-4; cdr3_aa: CASSETPTSYEQYF
j_call: TRBJ2-3; v_call: TRBV7-2; cdr3_aa: CASSLDIRDTQYF
j_call: TRBJ1-5; v_call: TRBV12-3/TRBV12-4; cdr3_aa: CASRGPGSSQPQHF
j_call: TRBJ2-7; v_call: TRBV19; cdr3_aa: CASSLGEDPILEQYF
j_call: TRBJ2-1; v_call: TRBV21-1; cdr3_aa: CASSSPYNEQFF
j_call: TRBJ2-5; v_call: TRBV18; cdr3_aa: CASSPPNRGGETQYF
j_call: TRBJ1-2; v_call: TRBV28; cdr3_aa: CASTGTNYGYTF
j_call: TRBJ1-2; v_call: TRBV28; cdr3_aa: CASSLLEGLAGYTF
j_call: TRBJ1-2; v_call: TRBV11-2; cdr3_aa: CASSIQGVGYTF
j_call: TRBJ2-2; v_call: TRBV4-2; cdr3_aa: CASSQETGGGAGNTGELFF
j_call: TRBJ1-5; v_call: TRBV18; cdr3_aa: CATSEDRAQPQHF
j_call: TRBJ2-1; v_call: TRBV5-5; cdr3_aa: CASSLDLGAEQFF
j_call: TRBJ1-3; v_call: TRBV25-1; cdr3_aa: CASSEDRGPGDTIYF
j_call: TRBJ2-1; v_call: TRBV6-2/TRBV6-3; cdr3_aa: CASTLASEQFF
j_call: TRBJ1-3; v_call: TRBV7-2; cdr3_aa: CASSLVTGGSGNTIYF
j_call: TRBJ2-1; v_call: TRBV20-1; cdr3_aa: CSARGTGQVAYNEQFF
j_call: TRBJ1-6; v_call: TRBV5-4; cdr3_aa: CASSLRGGQNSPLHF
j_call: TRBJ2-3; v_call: TRBV4-2; cdr3_aa: CASSQRRGIAGLNTDTQYF
j_call: TRBJ1-5; v_call: TRBV20-1; cdr3_aa: CSATTPNNQPQHF
j_call: TRBJ2-7; v_call: TRBV4-1; cdr3_aa: CASRGLSYEQYF
j_call: TRBJ2-2; v_call: TRBV5-5; cdr3_aa: CASSWRQGRELFF
j_call: TRBJ2-2; v_call: TRBV4-3; cdr3_aa: CASSQDSGLNTGELFF